The 10 T cell receptor beta chains below all came from one sample that was sequenced in a study of blood T cells in healthy people across ages. Alongside a J-beta primer mix, a sample-barcoded 5' primer served in a second PCR lasting roughly 7 to 12 cycles. TCRdb itself ran the 5' RACE reads through MiXCR, one entry per CDR3 protein. The repertoire holds about 1.6 million distinct CDR3 sequences, roughly 32% seen once, with approximately 11% in the top ten. Sequencing was performed on blood. The receptor set was obtained from a woman in her thirties in good health.

This clonotype has more than one count but fewer than ten. The chain couples TRBV7-6 to TRBJ2-3; 7 bases fit TRBD2. Germline lookup yields CDR1 SGHVS and CDR2 FNYEAQ. The CDR3 has 17 amino acids. V lost 5 bases and J lost 3; bases outside the gene matches: 14. CDR3 nucleotide sequence: TGTGCCAGCAGCGTGGCGGGGGTGGCATCTGTGACAGATACGCAGTATTTT. Translated, it gives CASSVAGVASVTDTQYF.

This clonotype was detected only a few times. The chain couples TRBV3-1 to TRBJ2-5; D possibly corresponds to TRBD2 (6 bases). The germline V and J ends were trimmed by 3 bases and 5 bases, with 19 bases remaining between them. The CDR3 is 16 amino acids. CDR1 is LGHDT, CDR2 YNNKEL, per germline (reference sequence). The CDR3 spells CASSHYGAGPGETQYF. The CDR3 nucleotides are TGTGCCAGCAGCCATTACGGGGCGGGGCCGGGGGAGACCCAGTACTTC.

The sample holds a few counts of this clonotype. This rearrangement joins TRBV25-1 to TRBJ2-5; D unclear. CDR1 is MGHDK and CDR2 is SYGVNS in the germline V gene. This CDR3 has 14 residues. V was cut by 4 bases and J by 2 bases, with 11 bases left in between. The CDR3 DNA reads TGTGCCAGCAGTGTTAAGTGGAATCAAGAGACCCAGTACTTC. Its translation is CASSVKWNQETQYF. The full variable domain, its missing parts supplied by reference TRBV25-1 and TRBJ2-5, is EADIYQTPRYLVIGTGKKITLECSQTMGHDKMYWYQQDPGMELHLIHYSYGVNSTEKGDLSSESTVSRIRTEHFPLTLESARPSHTSQYLCASSVKWNQETQYFGPGTRLLVL.

This chain links TRBV28 with TRBJ2-7; D possibly corresponds to TRBD1 (6 bases). The V end lost 6 bases, the J end lost 4 bases, and 19 bases lay between the germline ends. This CDR3 has 15 amino acids. The germline V gene has CDR1 MDHEN and CDR2 SYDVKM. The CDR3 nucleotides read TGTGCCAGCAGGAACTCGGGACGGACAGTATACGAGCAGTACTTC. The encoded protein is CASRNSGRTVYEQYF.

The gene calls are TRBV7-9 and TRBJ2-4; 7 bases are shared with TRBD1. Germline assignment: CDR1 SEHNR and CDR2 FQNEAQ (reference sequence). CDR3 length: 16 residues. Losses at the gene ends were 5 bases for V and 3 bases for J; bases not matched to a gene: 10. The CDR3, as DNA: TGTGCCAGCAGCGAGTTGGGACAGCTTAACAAAAACATTCAGTACTTC. Amino acid sequence: CASSELGQLNKNIQYF. Full variable domain (outside the CDR3, taken from reference TRBV7-9 and TRBJ2-4): DTGVSQNPRHKITKRGQNVTFRCDPISEHNRLYWYRQTLGQGPEFLTYFQNEAQLEKSRLLSDRFSAERPKGSFSTLEIQRTEQGDSAMYLCASSELGQLNKNIQYFGAGTRLSVL.

This rearrangement joins TRBV9 to TRBJ2-1, with 14 nucleotides matching TRBD2. The junction had 9 bases not matched to a gene; V was cut back by 0 bases and J by 1 base. Per the germline V gene, CDR1 is SGDLS and CDR2 is YYNGEE. CDR3 length: 20 residues. CDR3 loop: CASSVGGWTSGGNSYNEQFF. The CDR3 nucleotides are TGTGCCAGCAGCGTAGGGGGATGGACTAGCGGGGGGAATTCCTACAATGAGCAGTTCTTC.

The CDR3 spells CASRTYYGYTF. The CDR3 region has the DNA TGTGCCAGCCGTACCTACTATGGCTACACCTTC. J is TRBJ1-2 and V is TRBV12-3 or TRBV12-4, with D unclear. The germline V and J ends were trimmed by 8 bases and 3 bases, with 7 bases remaining between them. The CDR3 is made up of 11 amino acids.

The CDR3 loop is CASSHRTLQETQYF. In DNA form, the CDR3 reads TGTGCCAGCAGCCATAGGACCCTACAAGAGACCCAGTACTTC. J is TRBJ2-5 and V is TRBV14, with D unresolved. Trimming stripped 3 bases from V and 2 bases from J, with 10 bases between. This CDR3 has 14 amino acids. Germline V gene sequence: CDR1 SGHDN, CDR2 FVKESK.

This clonotype occurred a few times. This chain connects TRBV20-1 to TRBJ2-3, with 8 positions matching TRBD2. This CDR3 has 14 amino acids. Germline values: CDR1 DFQATT, CDR2 SNEGSKA (reference sequence). V lost 5 bases to trimming and J lost 0 bases; unmatched junction nucleotides: 4. CDR3 loop: CSALGLVSTDTQYF. In DNA, the CDR3 is TGCAGTGCTTTGGGACTAGTGAGCACAGATACGCAGTATTTT.

This clonotype was seen ten or more times. The chain uses TRBV7-9 and TRBJ2-7; D may match TRBD1 or TRBD2 (5 bases each). Germline CDR1 is SEHNR and CDR2 is FQNEAQ (reference sequence). There are 14 residues in the CDR3. With 5 bases removed from V and 4 bases from J, the gap between germline ends came to 15 bases. CDR3 coding DNA: TGTGCCAGCAGCCCGTGGGGGAGCGAGTACGAGCAGTACTTC. Protein sequence: CASSPWGSEYEQYF.